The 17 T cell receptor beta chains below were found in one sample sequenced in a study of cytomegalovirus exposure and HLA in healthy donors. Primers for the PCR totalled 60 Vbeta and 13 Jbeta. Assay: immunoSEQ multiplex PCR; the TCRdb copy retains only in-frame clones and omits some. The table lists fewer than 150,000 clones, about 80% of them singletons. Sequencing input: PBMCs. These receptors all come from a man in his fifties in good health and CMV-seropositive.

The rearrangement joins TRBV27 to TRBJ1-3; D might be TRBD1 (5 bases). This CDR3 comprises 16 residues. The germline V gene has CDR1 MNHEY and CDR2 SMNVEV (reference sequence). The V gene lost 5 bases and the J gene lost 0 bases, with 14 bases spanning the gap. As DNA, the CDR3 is TGTGCCAGCAGTACCCGACAGCCTAGCTCTGGAAACACCATATATTTT. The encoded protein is CASSTRQPSSGNTIYF.

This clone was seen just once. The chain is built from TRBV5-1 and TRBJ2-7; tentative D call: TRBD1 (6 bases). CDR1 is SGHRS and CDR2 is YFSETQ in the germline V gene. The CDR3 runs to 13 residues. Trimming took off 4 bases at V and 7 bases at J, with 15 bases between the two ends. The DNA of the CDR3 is TGCGCCAGCAGCGCTCGGACAGCCGGGGAGCAGTACTTC. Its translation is CASSARTAGEQYF.

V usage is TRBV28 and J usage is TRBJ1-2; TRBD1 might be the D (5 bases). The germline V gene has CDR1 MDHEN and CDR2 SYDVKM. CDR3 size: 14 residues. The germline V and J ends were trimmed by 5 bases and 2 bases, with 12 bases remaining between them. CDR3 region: CASSAAAGNYGYTF. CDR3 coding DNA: TGTGCCAGCAGTGCCGCGGCAGGGAACTATGGCTACACCTTC.

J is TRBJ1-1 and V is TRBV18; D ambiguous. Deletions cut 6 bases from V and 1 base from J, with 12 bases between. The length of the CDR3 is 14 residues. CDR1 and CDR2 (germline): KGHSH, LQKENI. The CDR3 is CASSLQGGNTEAFF. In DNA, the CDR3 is TGTGCCAGCTCCCTTCAAGGCGGGAACACTGAAGCTTTCTTT. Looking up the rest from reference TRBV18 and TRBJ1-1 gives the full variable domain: NAGVMQNPRHLVRRRGQEARLRCSPMKGHSHVYWYRQLPEEGLKFMVYLQKENIIDESGMPKERFSAEFPKEGPSILRIQQVVRGDSAAYFCASSLQGGNTEAFFGQGTRLTVV.

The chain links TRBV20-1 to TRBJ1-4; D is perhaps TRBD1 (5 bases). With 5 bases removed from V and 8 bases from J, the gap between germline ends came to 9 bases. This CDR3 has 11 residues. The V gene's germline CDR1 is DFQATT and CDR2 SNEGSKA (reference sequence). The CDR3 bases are TGCAGTGCTTGGGAGGGGGAAAAACTGTTTTTT. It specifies CSAWEGEKLFF.

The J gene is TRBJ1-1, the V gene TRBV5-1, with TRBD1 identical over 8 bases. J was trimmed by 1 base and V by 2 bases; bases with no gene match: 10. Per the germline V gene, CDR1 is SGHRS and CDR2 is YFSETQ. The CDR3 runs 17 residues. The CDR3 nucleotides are TGCGCCAGCAGCTTCCAGGGGGCGGTTATAGGGAACACTGAAGCTTTCTTT. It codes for CASSFQGAVIGNTEAFF.

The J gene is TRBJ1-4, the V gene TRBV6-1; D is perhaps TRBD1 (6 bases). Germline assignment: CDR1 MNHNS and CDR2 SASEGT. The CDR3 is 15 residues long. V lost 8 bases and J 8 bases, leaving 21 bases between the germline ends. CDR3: CASLTRQETPEKLFF. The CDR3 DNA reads TGTGCCAGCTTGACACGACAGGAAACCCCCGAAAAACTGTTTTTT.

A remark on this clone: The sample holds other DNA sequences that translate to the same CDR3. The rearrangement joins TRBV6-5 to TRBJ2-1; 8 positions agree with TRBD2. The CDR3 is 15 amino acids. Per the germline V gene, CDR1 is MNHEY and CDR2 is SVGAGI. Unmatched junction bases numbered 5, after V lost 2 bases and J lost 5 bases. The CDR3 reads CASSYGSGGNNEQFF. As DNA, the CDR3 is TGTGCCAGCAGTTACGGGAGCGGGGGAAACAATGAGCAGTTCTTC.

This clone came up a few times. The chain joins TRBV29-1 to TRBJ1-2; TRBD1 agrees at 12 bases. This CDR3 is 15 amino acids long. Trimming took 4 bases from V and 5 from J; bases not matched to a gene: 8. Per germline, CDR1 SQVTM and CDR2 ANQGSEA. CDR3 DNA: TGCAGCGTTGCGCCGGGACAGGGGGCTAGGTATGGCTACACCTTC. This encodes CSVAPGQGARYGYTF.

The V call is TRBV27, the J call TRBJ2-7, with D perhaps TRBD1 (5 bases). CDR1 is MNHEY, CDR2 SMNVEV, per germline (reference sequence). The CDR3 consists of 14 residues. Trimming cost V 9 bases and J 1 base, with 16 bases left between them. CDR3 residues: CASKGSRLSYEQYF. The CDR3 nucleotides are TGTGCCAGTAAGGGGTCGCGCCTTTCCTACGAGCAGTACTTC.

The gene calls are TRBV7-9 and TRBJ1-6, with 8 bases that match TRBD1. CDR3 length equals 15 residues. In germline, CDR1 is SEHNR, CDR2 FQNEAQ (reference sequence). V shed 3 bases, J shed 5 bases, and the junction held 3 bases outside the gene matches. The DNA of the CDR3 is TGTGCCAGCAGCTTGGGGACAGGCAATAATTCACCCCTCCACTTT. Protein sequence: CASSLGTGNNSPLHF.

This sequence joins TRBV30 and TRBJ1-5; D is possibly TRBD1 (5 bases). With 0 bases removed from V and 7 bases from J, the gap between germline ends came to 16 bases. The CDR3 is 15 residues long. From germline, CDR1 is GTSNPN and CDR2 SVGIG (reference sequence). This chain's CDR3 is CAWSVRGGVRQPQHF. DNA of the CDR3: TGTGCCTGGAGTGTACGGGGAGGGGTGAGGCAGCCCCAGCATTTT.

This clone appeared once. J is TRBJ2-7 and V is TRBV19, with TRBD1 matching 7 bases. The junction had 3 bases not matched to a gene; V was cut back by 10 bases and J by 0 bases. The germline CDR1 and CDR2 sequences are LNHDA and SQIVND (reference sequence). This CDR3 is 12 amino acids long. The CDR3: CATTGPSYEQYF. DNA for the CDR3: TGTGCCACGACAGGGCCCTCCTACGAGCAGTACTTC.

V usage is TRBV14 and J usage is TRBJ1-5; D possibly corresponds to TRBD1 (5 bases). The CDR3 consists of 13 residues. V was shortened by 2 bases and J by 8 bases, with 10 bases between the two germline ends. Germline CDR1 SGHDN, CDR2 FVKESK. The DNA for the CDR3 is TGTGCCAGCAGCCAAAACCAAGGGGAGCCCCAGCATTTT. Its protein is CASSQNQGEPQHF.

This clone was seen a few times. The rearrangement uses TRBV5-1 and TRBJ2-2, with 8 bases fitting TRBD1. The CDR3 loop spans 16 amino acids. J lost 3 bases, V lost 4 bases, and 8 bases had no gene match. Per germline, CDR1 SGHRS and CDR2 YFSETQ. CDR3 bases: TGCGCCAGCAGCAGGACAGGGAGCGTCGACACCGGGGAGCTGTTTTTT. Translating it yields CASSRTGSVDTGELFF. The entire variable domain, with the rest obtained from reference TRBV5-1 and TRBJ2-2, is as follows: KAGVTQTPRYLIKTRGQQVTLSCSPISGHRSVSWYQQTPGQGLQFLFEYFSETQRNKGNFPGRFSGRQFSNSRSEMNVSTLELGDSALYLCASSRTGSVDTGELFFGEGSRLTVL.

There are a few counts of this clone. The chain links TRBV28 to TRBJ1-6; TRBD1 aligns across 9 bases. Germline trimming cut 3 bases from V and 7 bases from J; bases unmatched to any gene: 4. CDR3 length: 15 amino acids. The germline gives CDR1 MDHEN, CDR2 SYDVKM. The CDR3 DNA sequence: TGTGCCAGCAGTTTCTTGACAGGGGGAAATTCACCCCTCCACTTT. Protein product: CASSFLTGGNSPLHF.

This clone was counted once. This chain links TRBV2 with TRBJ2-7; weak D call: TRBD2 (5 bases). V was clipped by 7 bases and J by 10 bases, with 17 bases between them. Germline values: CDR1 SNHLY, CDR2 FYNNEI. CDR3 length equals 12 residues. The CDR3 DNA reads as TGTGCCAGCACGAACCCCCGGACTGACCAGTACTTC. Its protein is CASTNPRTDQYF.